This T cell receptor (beta chain) derives from a study of Ad26.COV2.S vaccination and SARS-CoV-2 variants. Study context: Donor participated within the Ad26.COV2.S arm of the COV1001 trial.

The treatment denotes: about 20 received Ad26.COV2.S at low or high dose, single or two shots; roughly five received placebo; per-sample allocation not given. Collection of samples fell on day 63 after the first vaccine or placebo injection. The donor was a Boston adult aged 18-55 years. Some clones are missing from TCRdb's copy, which holds only in-frame ones; the method was immunoSEQ multiplex PCR. The sample records 300,000 to 350,000 clones, about 90% being singletons. This clone was found once. CDR1 SQVTM and CDR2 ANQGSEA come from the germline V gene. Deletions cut 5 bases from V and 3 bases from J, with 19 bases between. The CDR3 is made up of 15 amino acids.

This chain links TRBV29-1 with TRBJ1-2; maybe TRBD1 (6 bases). This clonotype was sampled from a person between 18 and 65 years old who received the Ad26.COV2.S COVID-19 vaccine or a placebo. Sequenced here: peripheral blood, sampled in a trial of Ad26.COV2.S vaccine versus placebo. The CDR3 loop is CSVSGEEFADYGYTF. In nucleotides, the CDR3 is TGCAGCGTTTCAGGGGAGGAGTTTGCGGACTATGGCTACACCTTC. Complete variable domain (other parts from reference TRBV29-1 and TRBJ1-2): SAVISQKPSRDICQRGTSLTIQCQVDSQVTMMFWYRQQPGQSLTLIATANQGSEATYESGFVIDKFPISRPNLTFSTLTVSNMSPEDSSIYLCSVSGEEFADYGYTFGSGTRLTVV.